A single TCR beta chain is shown here with its context. It has no known antigen specificity. Base qualities are not recorded, but no much larger clone differs from it by a single base. This entry is derived from a study of OX40 agonist ivuxolimab in advanced cancers. Some background on the complete study: The costimulatory receptor OX40 (CD134) was targeted by ivuxolimab, a fully human IgG2 agonistic monoclonal antibody. Intravenous ivuxolimab was administered to patients every 2 weeks at six dose levels: 0.01, 0.1, 0.3, 1.5, 3 and 10 mg/kg. Of the roughly 52 dose-escalation patients, hepatocellular carcinoma was present in about 20, melanoma in roughly 15, renal cell carcinoma in 9 and head and neck cancer in 9. In the dose-escalation cohort, roughly four fifths of patients were male, and the mean age was around 60 years, with a range of about 23 to 85. Prior anti-PD-1, anti-PD-L1 or anti-CTLA-4 therapy was permitted, and roughly two fifths of dose-escalation patients had received checkpoint inhibitors. Partial responses occurred in three dose-escalation patients: two with cutaneous melanoma and one with hepatocellular carcinoma. The purpose of peripheral TCRbeta sequencing was to test whether ivuxolimab changed TCR sequence diversity and led to clonal T-cell expansion. The monotherapy dose-escalation portion (N of about 57 patients) of the phase I ivuxolimab trial is reported in the paper. What the research found in general, with its limitations: After ivuxolimab, more expanded clones were found on average in CD8+ T cells than in CD4+ T cells. Low levels of normalized T-cell clonal expansion were also seen in some patients who did not respond. The antigen specificity of the clonally expanded peripheral T cells was not determined. In partial responders in the 0.1-3.0 mg/kg groups, normalized peripheral clonal expansion was found to be among the lowest, especially among CD8+ T cells. At doses from 0.1 to 3.0 mg/kg, clonal expansion was seen in both CD4+ and CD8+ blood T cells between baseline and week 6.

Patients with autoimmune disease history or receiving systemic immunosuppression were excluded from the trial. In every dose cohort, peripheral blood was drawn for TCR sequencing at baseline, cycle 4 day 1, and cycle 7 day 1. Samples were obtained from an open-label, multicenter, first-in-human phase I dose-escalation trial of ivuxolimab. Adults with locally advanced or metastatic melanoma, renal cell, hepatocellular, or head and neck squamous cell carcinoma were enrolled in the trial. Before TCR sequencing, CD4+ and CD8+ T cells were separately sorted from peripheral blood. The germline V gene sets CDR1 to MNHNS and CDR2 to SASEGT. The cysteine opens and the phenylalanine closes a CDR3 of 15 amino acids. Only the CDR3 part of the read is kept: 45 bases, read in frame from the first base. V and J are trimmed by 1 base and 4 bases, and the gene matches miss 4 bases of the junction. Genomic DNA was isolated from the sorted cells so that the TCRbeta CDR3 region could be sequenced. The immunoSEQ Assay was used to sequence the TCRbeta CDR3 regions. TCRdb mirrors the immuneACCESS table, restricted to in-frame sequences. Some clones are absent from its copies; in checked studies, under half trace to an unresolved V gene, and the reason for the others is unknown. The sample contains 12,000 or so clones, approximately 78% of them found a single time. The top ten clones comprise around 15% of the sample.

The V gene is TRBV6-1 and the J gene is TRBJ2-1; 7 nucleotides in the junction match TRBD2. The specimen was CD4+ or CD8+ T cells sorted from blood, collected in a trial of the OX40 agonist ivuxolimab. This sequence originates from an adult with an advanced solid tumor such as melanoma, head and neck, liver or kidney cancer. CDR3 loop: CASSEVLADYNEQFF. The DNA sequence follows: TGTGCCAGCAGTGAAGTCCTAGCGGATTACAATGAGCAGTTCTTC.